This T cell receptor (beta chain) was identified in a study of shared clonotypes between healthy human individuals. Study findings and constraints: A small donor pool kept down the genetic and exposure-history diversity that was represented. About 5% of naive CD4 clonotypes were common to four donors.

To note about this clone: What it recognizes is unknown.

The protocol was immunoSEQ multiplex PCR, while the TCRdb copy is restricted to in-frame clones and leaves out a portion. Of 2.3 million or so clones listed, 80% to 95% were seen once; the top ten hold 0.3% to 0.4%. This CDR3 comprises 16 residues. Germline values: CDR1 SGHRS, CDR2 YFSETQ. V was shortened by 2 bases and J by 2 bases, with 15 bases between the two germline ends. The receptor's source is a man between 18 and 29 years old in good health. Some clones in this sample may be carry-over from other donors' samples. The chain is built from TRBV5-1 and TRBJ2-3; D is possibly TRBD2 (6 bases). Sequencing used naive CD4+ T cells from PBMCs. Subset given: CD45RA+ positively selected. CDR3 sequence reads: CASSLLVEGLTDTQYF. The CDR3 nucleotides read TGCGCCAGCAGCTTACTGGTGGAGGGACTCACAGATACGCAGTATTTT.